This TCR beta chain emerged from a study of blood T cell repertoires in COVID-19. The CDR3 runs 19 residues. V dropped 3 bases and J dropped 2 bases, with 26 bases sitting between them. Germline values: CDR1 SEHNR, CDR2 FQNEAQ (reference sequence). The protocol was immunoSEQ multiplex PCR, while the TCRdb copy is restricted to in-frame clones and leaves out a portion. The data contain around 190,000 clones, less than 85% of them singletons. Across about two dozen US areas, participants ranged in age from about 18 to 90 years. Donors of Cohort 3 who recovered were those that had two negative PCRs, clearance, or symptom resolution.

The TCR originated in a woman in her twenties or thirties who had recovered from COVID-19. Sequenced sample: PBMCs or T cells enriched from blood (not recorded which). J is TRBJ2-7 and V is TRBV7-9; D is possibly TRBD1 (6 bases). DNA for the CDR3: TGTGCCAGCAGCTTTACCCGATTAACCCAGGGGCCCGACCCCTACGAGCAGTACTTC. Residues: CASSFTRLTQGPDPYEQYF. Full variable domain (missing parts from reference TRBV7-9 and TRBJ2-7): DTGVSQNPRHKITKRGQNVTFRCDPISEHNRLYWYRQTLGQGPEFLTYFQNEAQLEKSRLLSDRFSAERPKGSFSTLEIQRTEQGDSAMYLCASSFTRLTQGPDPYEQYFGPGTRLTVT.